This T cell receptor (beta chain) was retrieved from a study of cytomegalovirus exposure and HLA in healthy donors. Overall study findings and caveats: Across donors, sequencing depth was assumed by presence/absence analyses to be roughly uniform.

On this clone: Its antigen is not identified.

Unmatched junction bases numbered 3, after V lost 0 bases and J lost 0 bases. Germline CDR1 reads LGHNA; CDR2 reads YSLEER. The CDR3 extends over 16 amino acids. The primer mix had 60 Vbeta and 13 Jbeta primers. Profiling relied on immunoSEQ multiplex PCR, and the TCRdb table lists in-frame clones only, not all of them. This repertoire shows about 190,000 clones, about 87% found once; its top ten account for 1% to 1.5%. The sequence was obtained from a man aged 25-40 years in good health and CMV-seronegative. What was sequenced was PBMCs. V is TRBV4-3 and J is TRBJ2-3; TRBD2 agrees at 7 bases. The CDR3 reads CASSQDRDYSTDTQYF. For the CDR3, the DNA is TGCGCCAGCAGCCAAGATCGGGACTATAGCACAGATACGCAGTATTTT.